This T cell receptor beta chain was sequenced in a study of blood T cells in healthy people across ages. This clonotype was found many times. With a J-beta primer mix and a sample-barcoded 5' primer, a second PCR ran 7 to 11 cycles. Each CDR3 protein gets one entry after TCRdb re-called the 5' RACE reads with MiXCR. The data show roughly 700,000 distinct CDR3 sequences, roughly 50% seen once. The V gene's germline CDR1 is DFQATT and CDR2 SNEGSKA (reference sequence). The CDR3 contains 14 residues. V lost 3 bases and J lost 0, with 12 bases in between. The chain employs TRBV20-1 and TRBJ2-7; possible D gene TRBD1, 6 bases. The sequence derives from an older woman in good health. The specimen sequenced was blood. The chain's CDR3 is CSARDSRNSYEQYF. DNA for the CDR3: TGCAGTGCTAGGGACAGCCGGAACTCCTACGAGCAGTACTTC.